The 13 T cell receptor beta chains in this list originate from one sample, sequenced in a study of blood T cells in healthy people across ages (dated by TCRdb to the mid-2010s). Library prep was done by 5' RACE. Sequenced using an Illumina HiSeq 2500. A second PCR of about 6 to 11 cycles was performed with a sample-barcoded 5' primer and a J-beta primer mix. TCRdb trimmed the raw reads at Q25, called clones with MiXCR and kept productive beta chains. Records with the same CDR3 protein are collapsed into one entry carrying the most frequent genes and DNA. A total of roughly 1,800,000 distinct CDR3 sequences appear in this sample, 49% of them only once. Over 2% of the sample is in the top ten clones. Sequenced input: blood. Receptors were obtained from a woman in her 40s in good health.

This clonotype was detected a few times. The chain recombines TRBV6-5 with TRBJ2-7; TRBD1 might be the D (5 bases). CDR1 and CDR2 (germline): MNHEY, SVGAGI. The V end lost 2 bases, the J end lost 1 base, and 12 bases lay between the germline ends. This CDR3 comprises 15 residues. The CDR3 loop is CASSYKGAISYEQYF. The CDR3 nucleotides read TGTGCCAGCAGTTACAAAGGGGCGATTTCCTACGAGCAGTACTTC.

CDR3 DNA: TGTGCCAGCAGTCACAATCAGTTCAGGGGGCTCAATCGGAAAGATACGCAGTATTTT. This translates into CASSHNQFRGLNRKDTQYF. V usage is TRBV6-2 or TRBV6-3 and J usage is TRBJ2-3, with TRBD1 matching over 8 bases. Germline V gives CDR1 MNHEY, CDR2 SVGEGT. The V segment lost 5 bases and the J segment 5 bases; nucleotides outside the gene matches: 21. The CDR3 sequence is 19 residues long.

This clonotype was counted once. This chain uses TRBV20-1 with TRBJ1-2, with D perhaps matching TRBD1 (5 bases). Per the germline V gene, CDR1 is DFQATT and CDR2 is SNEGSKA (reference sequence). Between the trimmed V and J ends, which lost 6 bases and 7 bases, there was a span of 21 bases. The CDR3 totals 14 residues. The CDR3 nucleotides read TGCAGTGCCCACTCCGCGGGGGTATTGGGTGGCTACACCTTC. It is translated as CSAHSAGVLGGYTF.

CDR3 in DNA: TGTGCCAGCAGCCCACGGACAGGCCCACTCTATGGCTACACCTTC. This encodes CASSPRTGPLYGYTF. The V call is TRBV7-2, the J call TRBJ1-2, with 7 bases fitting TRBD1. Germline CDR1 reads SGHTA; CDR2 reads FQGNSA. This CDR3 has 15 amino acids. V shed 5 bases, J shed 4 bases, and the junction held 10 bases outside the gene matches.

In its sample, this clonotype was seen a few times. CDR3 sequence reads: CASRPTRQGGRVAGYTF. The CDR3, as DNA: TGTGCCAGCAGACCAACACGACAGGGCGGTAGGGTTGCTGGCTACACCTTC. The rearrangement uses TRBV7-2 and TRBJ1-2, with 7 bases aligning to TRBD1. The CDR3 runs to 17 residues. J lost 7 bases, V lost 6 bases, and 20 bases had no gene match. Germline values: CDR1 SGHTA, CDR2 FQGNSA.

This chain links TRBV7-2 with TRBJ2-7; D not certain. Germline CDR1 is SGHTA and CDR2 is FQGNSA. The CDR3 runs 13 residues. Trimming pared 6 bases from V and 0 bases from J, leaving 9 bases between. The CDR3 sequence is CASRHRSSYEQYF. The CDR3 DNA reads as TGTGCCAGCAGACATCGAAGCTCCTACGAGCAGTACTTC.

This clonotype was seen a handful of times. DNA of the CDR3: TGTGCCACCAGTGATGGGACTAGAAGAGATACGCAGTATTTT. Translated: CATSDGTRRDTQYF. The gene calls are TRBV24-1 and TRBJ2-3, with TRBD2 matching 8 bases. After removal of 3 bases from V and 5 bases from J, the junction contained 3 bases not matched to a gene. CDR1 and CDR2 from the germline V gene are KGHDR and SFDVKD. This CDR3 spans 14 amino acids.

This clonotype was detected a few times. The chain employs TRBV5-1 and TRBJ1-2; D is possibly TRBD1 (5 bases). Germline V lookup: CDR1 SGHRS, CDR2 YFSETQ. CDR3 length equals 14 residues. Trimming pared 4 bases from V and 0 bases from J, leaving 10 bases between. The CDR3 reads CASSRRGSNYGYTF. The CDR3 nucleotides are TGCGCCAGCAGCAGGAGGGGTTCTAACTATGGCTACACCTTC.

The chain carries TRBV4-1 and TRBJ1-1; TRBD1 is a possible D gene (5 bases). This CDR3 region has 14 residues. CDR1 is MGHRA, CDR2 YSYEKL, per germline. V was pared by 5 bases and J by 1 base, with 11 bases between. The CDR3 DNA is TGCGCCAGCAGCTCGTCAGGGAGGAACACTGAAGCTTTCTTT. It is translated as CASSSSGRNTEAFF.

This clonotype has more than one count but fewer than ten. The genes are TRBV4-2 and TRBJ2-4; D gene ambiguous. The CDR3 extends over 16 amino acids. The germline CDR1 and CDR2 sequences are LGHNA and YNFKEQ. Trimming removed 2 bases at V and 2 bases at J, with 13 bases between. CDR3 DNA sequence: TGTGCCAGCAGCCAACCCGTCGCGGTAACCAAAAACATTCAGTACTTC. Protein product: CASSQPVAVTKNIQYF.

This chain links TRBV29-1 with TRBJ1-5, with TRBD1 matching 8 bases. The CDR3 sequence is 13 residues long. The V gene's germline CDR1 is SQVTM and CDR2 ANQGSEA. Trimming at V came to 6 bases and at J to 3 bases, leaving 4 bases not matched to a gene. CDR3 nucleotides: TGCAGCGTAGCGGACAGGGCCAATCAGCCCCAGCATTTT. It yields the protein CSVADRANQPQHF. Combining the CDR3 with reference TRBV29-1 and TRBJ1-5 gives the whole variable domain SAVISQKPSRDICQRGTSLTIQCQVDSQVTMMFWYRQQPGQSLTLIATANQGSEATYESGFVIDKFPISRPNLTFSTLTVSNMSPEDSSIYLCSVADRANQPQHFGDGTRLSIL.

Concerning this clonotype: The junction departs from germline at one end; a sequencing error may be responsible. The V call is TRBV7-2, the J call TRBJ2-3; 9 nucleotides align to TRBD1. From germline, CDR1 is SGHTA and CDR2 FQGNSA. The CDR3 totals 14 residues. As DNA, the CDR3 is TGTGCCAGCAGCCCGGACAGGGGCACAGAGACGCGGTATTTT. Protein product: CASSPDRGTETRYF. Full variable domain (rest looked up from reference TRBV7-2 and TRBJ2-3): GAGVSQSPSNKVTEKGKDVELRCDPISGHTALYWYRQSLGQGLEFLIYFQGNSAPDKSGLPSDRFSAERTGGSVSTLTIQRTQQEDSAVYLCASSPDRGTETRYFGPGTRLTVL.

As regards this clonotype: At one end, the junction sequence differs from germline, possibly due to a read error. CDR3 protein: CANSQILADSQETQYF. The CDR3 DNA reads as TGCGCCAACAGCCAAATACTAGCGGATTCGCAAGAGACCCAGTACTTC. The chain couples TRBV4-1 to TRBJ2-5, with 8 nucleotides matching TRBD2. The CDR3 is 16 amino acids. Germline CDR1 MGHRA, CDR2 YSYEKL.